The next 13 T cell receptor beta chains were all read from a single sample in a study of lymphopenia after photon versus proton radiotherapy. Measured with immunoSEQ multiplex PCR; TCRdb has only the in-frame clones, and not every one. This sample yields some 170,000 clones, of which about nine tenths are seen a single time; around 4.7% belongs to the top ten. The sample consisted of peripheral blood, taken from a patient treated with photon-based radiotherapy. Source of these receptors: a man aged 50-60 years with gastric cancer.

The chain recombines TRBV7-8 with TRBJ2-1; 7 bases match TRBD2. The CDR3 spans 14 residues. In germline, CDR1 is SGHVS, CDR2 FQNEAQ. V shed 3 bases, J shed 7 bases, and the junction held 6 bases outside the gene matches. The CDR3 here is CASSLRREKNEQFF. In DNA form, the CDR3 reads TGTGCCAGCAGCTTGAGGCGGGAGAAAAATGAGCAGTTCTTC.

This clone was observed a single time. In DNA form, the CDR3 reads TGTGCCAGCAGTTCCGATTCTGAAGCTTTCTTT. The encoded protein is CASSSDSEAFF. The genes are TRBV6-6 and TRBJ1-1; D not resolved. Germline assignment: CDR1 MNHNY and CDR2 SVGAGI (reference sequence). The CDR3 length is 11 residues. V was shortened by 4 bases and J by 6 bases, with 6 bases between the two germline ends.

This clone occurred a few times. The CDR3 DNA follows: TGTGCCAGCAGAGAGGACGGTACCTACGAGCAGTACTTC. This sequence encodes CASREDGTYEQYF. The genes are TRBV7-2 and TRBJ2-7; no definite D call. The V and J ends lost 6 bases and 2 bases respectively, with 11 bases between them. The CDR3 covers 13 residues. From germline, CDR1 is SGHTA and CDR2 FQGNSA. Combining the CDR3 with reference TRBV7-2 and TRBJ2-7 gives the whole variable domain GAGVSQSPSNKVTEKGKDVELRCDPISGHTALYWYRQSLGQGLEFLIYFQGNSAPDKSGLPSDRFSAERTGGSVSTLTIQRTQQEDSAVYLCASREDGTYEQYFGPGTRLTVT.

V gene TRBV7-3 combines with J gene TRBJ2-1; possibly TRBD2 for D (6 bases). Germline assignment: CDR1 SGHTA and CDR2 FQGTGA. The CDR3 covers 15 residues. Trimming left V 5 bases short and J 4 bases short, with 15 bases between. CDR3 sequence: CASSPGVAVYNEQFF. Here the CDR3 DNA reads TGTGCCAGCAGCCCGGGGGTAGCGGTATACAATGAGCAGTTCTTC.

J is TRBJ2-7 and V is TRBV7-2, with a tentative D call TRBD1 (6 bases). V shed 5 bases and J shed 7 bases, with 12 bases lying between them. The CDR3 sequence is 12 residues long. CDR1 SGHTA and CDR2 FQGNSA come from the germline V gene. The CDR3 bases are TGTGCCAGCAGCGTACAGGGTGCGGAGCAGTACTTC. Its protein product is CASSVQGAEQYF. The full variable domain, its missing parts supplied by reference TRBV7-2 and TRBJ2-7, is GAGVSQSPSNKVTEKGKDVELRCDPISGHTALYWYRQSLGQGLEFLIYFQGNSAPDKSGLPSDRFSAERTGGSVSTLTIQRTQQEDSAVYLCASSVQGAEQYFGPGTRLTVT.

The count of this clone is one. V and J are TRBV7-9 and TRBJ1-1, with a tentative D call TRBD1 (5 bases). The CDR3 runs 15 residues. V lost 5 bases, J lost 0 bases, and 13 bases lay in between. CDR1 SEHNR and CDR2 FQNEAQ come from the germline V gene (reference sequence). CDR3 region: CASSKAGIMNTEAFF. For the CDR3, the DNA is TGTGCCAGCAGCAAAGCAGGGATCATGAACACTGAAGCTTTCTTT. Using reference TRBV7-9 and TRBJ1-1 for the parts outside the CDR3, the full variable domain is DTGVSQNPRHKITKRGQNVTFRCDPISEHNRLYWYRQTLGQGPEFLTYFQNEAQLEKSRLLSDRFSAERPKGSFSTLEIQRTEQGDSAMYLCASSKAGIMNTEAFFGQGTRLTVV.

The chain has TRBV6-6 and TRBJ1-2; D is ambiguous. The CDR3 has 11 amino acids. The V end was cut by 6 bases, the J end by 0 bases, with 2 bases between. Germline V gene lookup returns CDR1 MNHNY and CDR2 SVGAGI (reference sequence). As DNA, the CDR3 is TGTGCCAGCAGGTCTAACTATGGCTACACCTTC. As protein: CASRSNYGYTF.

The CDR3 DNA reads TGTGCCAGCAGCTTGGACATTACCGGGGAGCTGTTTTTT. As protein: CASSLDITGELFF. The chain couples TRBV5-4 to TRBJ2-2; no firm D call. Germline V gene data show CDR1 as SGHNT and CDR2 as YYREEE (reference sequence). The CDR3 is 13 amino acids. Deletions cut 0 bases from V and 5 bases from J, with 5 bases between. Full variable domain (remainder filled in from reference TRBV5-4 and TRBJ2-2): ETGVTQSPTHLIKTRGQQVTLRCSSQSGHNTVSWYQQALGQGPQFIFQYYREEENGRGNFPPRFSGLQFPNYSSELNVNALELDDSALYLCASSLDITGELFFGEGSRLTVL.

The genes are TRBV18 and TRBJ1-5; D perhaps matches TRBD1 (5 bases). This CDR3 spans 13 amino acids. Germline CDR1 reads KGHSH; CDR2 reads LQKENI. Trimming took off 5 bases at V and 1 base at J, with 6 bases between the two ends. As DNA, the CDR3 is TGTGCCAGCTCAAGGGGAAGCAATCAGCCCCAGCATTTT. Translating gives CASSRGSNQPQHF.

This chain links TRBV5-1 with TRBJ2-1; 7 bases are shared with TRBD2. CDR3 size: 14 residues. The V and J ends lost 4 bases and 7 bases, in that order; junction bases with no gene match: 8. Germline-derived CDR1 and CDR2 are SGHRS and YFSETQ. This chain's CDR3 is CASSLQVGGNEQFF. In nucleotides, the CDR3 is TGCGCCAGCAGCCTTCAGGTCGGGGGGAATGAGCAGTTCTTC.

The J gene is TRBJ2-6, the V gene TRBV19; TRBD2 agrees at 9 bases. Germline CDR1 LNHDA, CDR2 SQIVND (reference sequence). This CDR3 has 15 amino acids. Germline trimming cut 10 bases from V and 0 bases from J; bases unmatched to any gene: 4. The CDR3 DNA reads as TGTGCCACGGGTAGCGGGGGCTCTGGGGCCAACGTCCTGACTTTC. This sequence encodes CATGSGGSGANVLTF.

J is TRBJ1-1 and V is TRBV15, with a weak D call TRBD1 (5 bases). The germline V and J ends were trimmed by 0 bases and 5 bases, with 13 bases remaining between them. Germline V gives CDR1 LNHNV, CDR2 YYDKDF (reference sequence). This CDR3 comprises 15 residues. CDR3 residues: CATSRDLWGRTEAFF. As DNA, the CDR3 is TGTGCCACCAGCAGAGATCTCTGGGGGAGAACTGAAGCTTTCTTT.

Comments on this clone: Other DNA sequences of this sample code for an identical CDR3. The chain joins TRBV5-1 to TRBJ2-1; 7 bases are shared with TRBD2. This CDR3 is built from 15 residues. V lost 0 bases to trimming and J lost 1 base; unmatched junction nucleotides: 1. Germline CDR1 and CDR2: SGHRS and YFSETQ. The CDR3 is CASSLAAGSYNEQFF. CDR3 nucleotides: TGCGCCAGCAGCTTGGCAGCGGGGTCCTACAATGAGCAGTTCTTC.